This T cell receptor beta chain was retrieved from a study of OX40 agonist ivuxolimab in advanced cancers. With regard to the full study: Ivuxolimab was an agonistic, fully human IgG2 monoclonal antibody directed against OX40 (CD134), a costimulatory receptor. Intravenous ivuxolimab was administered to patients every 2 weeks at six dose levels: 0.01, 0.1, 0.3, 1.5, 3 and 10 mg/kg. Of the roughly 51 dose-escalation patients, hepatocellular carcinoma was present in 19, melanoma in about 15, renal cell carcinoma in 9 and head and neck cancer in 9. In the dose-escalation cohort, roughly 80% of patients were male, and the mean age was approximately 60 years, with a range of roughly 20 to 85. Patients were allowed to have had prior anti-PD-1, anti-PD-L1 or anti-CTLA-4 therapy, and 40% of the dose-escalation patients had previously received checkpoint inhibitors. Partial responses occurred in three dose-escalation patients: two with cutaneous melanoma and one with hepatocellular carcinoma. Peripheral TCRbeta sequencing was intended to test whether TCR sequence diversity was altered and clonal T-cell expansion was caused by ivuxolimab. The paper describes the monotherapy dose-escalation part (N = 52 patients) of the phase I trial of ivuxolimab. Here is what the overall study found, with its caveats: At doses of 0.1 to 3.0 mg/kg, clonal expansion of both CD4+ and CD8+ T cells in blood was seen between baseline and week 6. In the 0.1-3.0 mg/kg groups, partial responders were among the patients with the lowest normalized peripheral clonal expansion, particularly in CD8+ T cells. On average, CD8+ T cells showed more expanded clones than CD4+ T cells after ivuxolimab. The antigen specificity of the peripheral T cells that underwent clonal expansion was not determined. Low levels of normalized T-cell clonal expansion were also shown by some nonresponding patients.

Patients with autoimmune disease history or receiving systemic immunosuppression were excluded from the trial. In every dose cohort, peripheral blood was drawn for TCR sequencing at baseline, cycle 4 day 1, and cycle 7 day 1. The samples were drawn from a first-in-human, open-label, multicenter phase I dose-escalation trial of ivuxolimab. Adults with locally advanced or metastatic melanoma, renal cell carcinoma, hepatocellular carcinoma or head and neck squamous cell carcinoma were enrolled in the trial. Before TCR sequencing, CD4+ T cells and CD8+ T cells from peripheral blood were sorted into separate populations. V is clipped by 3 bases and J by 2 bases, and the sequence between their germline boundaries is 13 bases long. Counted from cysteine to phenylalanine, this CDR3 has 15 amino acids. CDR3 DNA only is kept here, 45 bases in frame from base 1. Via the germline V gene (reference sequence), CDR1 is SEHNR and CDR2 FQNEAQ.

Comment on this clone: This clone's antigen is unknown. Within one base of it there is no much larger clone, and no base qualities were kept.

To sequence the TCRbeta CDR3 region, genomic DNA was isolated from the sorted cells. The immunoSEQ Assay was used for sequencing of TCRbeta CDR3 regions. TCRdb provides this immuneACCESS table in a form limited to in-frame rearrangements. Some clones are lacking; in checked studies, under half of them reflect an unresolved V gene, and why the rest are absent is not known. For this sample there are some 48,000 clones; about 80% appear just once. Together, the top ten hold roughly 8.6% of the sample. Recombination linked TRBV7-9 to TRBJ2-5; too little of a D gene remains to name it. The sample consisted of CD4+ or CD8+ T cells sorted from blood, taken in a trial of the OX40 agonist ivuxolimab. This receptor was taken from an adult with an advanced solid tumor such as melanoma, head and neck, liver or kidney cancer. The sequence in DNA is TGTGCCAGCAGCTTTGTTCCCCGGCCACAAGAGACCCAGTACTTC. Translation gives CASSFVPRPQETQYF.